The 29 T cell receptor beta chains in this list originate from one sample, sequenced in a study of shared clonotypes between healthy human individuals. The table came from immunoSEQ multiplex PCR; TCRdb's copy has only in-frame clones and leaves some out. The sample contains approximately 1.4 million clones, approximately 98% of which appear only once. Sequenced material: naive CD4+ T cells sorted from blood. Subset defined: CD45RA+ positively selected. These receptors all stem from a man aged 30 to 45 in good health.

The J gene is TRBJ1-2, the V gene TRBV7-2; possible D gene TRBD1, 6 bases. Germline V lookup: CDR1 SGHTA, CDR2 FQGNSA. The V gene lost 4 bases and the J gene lost 5 bases, with 23 bases spanning the gap. This CDR3 has 17 residues. CDR3 region: CASSSRVQGSYEYGYTF. For the CDR3, the DNA is TGTGCCAGCAGCTCCAGGGTACAGGGATCCTATGAGTATGGCTACACCTTC.

V is TRBV10-3 and J is TRBJ2-1; TRBD1 matches at 9 bases. The CDR3 spans 15 residues. Losses at the gene ends were 6 bases for V and 6 bases for J; bases not matched to a gene: 9. Germline CDR1 is ENHRY and CDR2 is SYGVKD. As DNA, the CDR3 is TGTGCCATCAGCAGCCGGGACAGGGACGTCAATGAGCAGTTCTTC. Its protein is CAISSRDRDVNEQFF.

Remarks on this clone: Other DNA sequences of this sample code for an identical CDR3. The chain carries TRBV5-4 and TRBJ2-7; 7 bases fit TRBD2. The CDR3 spans 14 residues. V gave up 0 bases and J gave up 0 bases; unmatched junction bases: 0. CDR1 and CDR2 from the germline V gene are SGHNT and YYREEE (reference sequence). The CDR3 DNA sequence: TGTGCCAGCAGCTTGGCGGGGGGCTCCTACGAGCAGTACTTC. Translation gives CASSLAGGSYEQYF.

The rearrangement uses TRBV6-1 and TRBJ2-7; D possibly corresponds to TRBD2 (5 bases). The germline V and J ends were trimmed by 8 bases and 1 base, with 15 bases remaining between them. Germline CDR1 reads MNHNS; CDR2 reads SASEGT. The CDR3 contains 14 residues. The CDR3 DNA follows: TGTGCCAGCGAGCGAAAGGAGGTATCCTACGAGCAGTACTTC. Amino acids: CASERKEVSYEQYF.

On this clone itself: The junction and the germline gene differ at one end; a read error may be behind it. The chain links TRBV14 to TRBJ2-1, with a weak D call TRBD1 (6 bases). The CDR3 is made up of 14 amino acids. CDR1 is SGHDN and CDR2 is FVKESK in the germline V gene. This CDR3 is CASSLWTVGNQQFF. CDR3 DNA: TGTGCCAGCAGCCTCTGGACAGTGGGCAATCAGCAGTTCTTC.

V and J are TRBV4-1 and TRBJ2-1; tentatively, D is TRBD1 (5 bases). The germline V and J ends were trimmed by 1 base and 10 bases, with 8 bases remaining between them. The CDR3 length is 12 residues. Germline CDR1 and CDR2: MGHRA and YSYEKL. The CDR3 sequence is CASSQVRGEQFF. DNA for the CDR3: TGCGCCAGCAGCCAAGTAAGGGGCGAGCAGTTCTTC.

Remarks on this clone: The sample has other DNA sequences that encode this CDR3 too. CDR3 in amino acids: CASSALVTDTQYF. In DNA form, the CDR3 reads TGCGCCAGCAGTGCCCTAGTTACAGATACGCAGTATTTT. The chain is built from TRBV10-1 and TRBJ2-3; D is undetermined. The CDR3 has 13 residues. The V gene lost 4 bases and the J gene lost 3 bases, with 8 bases spanning the gap. CDR1 WNHNN and CDR2 SYGVQD come from the germline V gene (reference sequence).

The chain recombines TRBV5-4 with TRBJ2-2; 10 bases align to TRBD2. Per germline, CDR1 SGHNT and CDR2 YYREEE (reference sequence). V dropped 2 bases and J dropped 5; count of bases not matched to a gene: 12. This CDR3 spans 18 amino acids. The CDR3 nucleotides are TGTGCCAGCAGCTTAAACAGCCTAGCGGGAGTTAATACCGGGGAGCTGTTTTTT. Translating it yields CASSLNSLAGVNTGELFF. Using reference TRBV5-4 and TRBJ2-2 for the parts outside the CDR3, the full variable domain is ETGVTQSPTHLIKTRGQQVTLRCSSQSGHNTVSWYQQALGQGPQFIFQYYREEENGRGNFPPRFSGLQFPNYSSELNVNALELDDSALYLCASSLNSLAGVNTGELFFGEGSRLTVL.

This chain connects TRBV9 to TRBJ2-7; the match to TRBD2 covers 7 bases. The CDR3 runs to 14 residues. Germline CDR1 reads SGDLS; CDR2 reads YYNGEE. V dropped 0 bases and J dropped 6; count of bases not matched to a gene: 6. Here the CDR3 reads CASSVGGSRSEQYF. The CDR3 DNA reads as TGTGCCAGCAGCGTAGGCGGGAGTAGGAGCGAGCAGTACTTC. Variable domain in full (rest from reference TRBV9 and TRBJ2-7): DSGVTQTPKHLITATGQRVTLRCSPRSGDLSVYWYQQSLDQGLQFLIQYYNGEERAKGNILERFSAQQFPDLHSELNLSSLELGDSALYFCASSVGGSRSEQYFGPGTRLTVT.

V and J are TRBV5-1 and TRBJ2-1, with 10 bases lining up with TRBD1. The length of the CDR3 is 15 residues. Germline V lookup: CDR1 SGHRS, CDR2 YFSETQ. V trimming: 4 bases; J trimming: 6 bases; junction bases outside the gene matches: 7. The CDR3 loop reads CASSTSGTGVNEQFF. In DNA form, the CDR3 reads TGCGCCAGCAGCACGTCCGGGACAGGGGTCAATGAGCAGTTCTTC.

The chain is built from TRBV18 and TRBJ2-2; D unresolved. CDR1 is KGHSH, CDR2 LQKENI, per germline. The CDR3 has 14 amino acids. The V and J ends lost 0 bases and 5 bases respectively, with 7 bases between them. The CDR3, as DNA: TGTGCCAGCTCACCACCCGTGCAGACCGGGGAGCTGTTTTTT. It yields the protein CASSPPVQTGELFF.

The chain carries TRBV7-9 and TRBJ2-1; TRBD2 matches at 13 bases. The germline V gene has CDR1 SEHNR and CDR2 FQNEAQ (reference sequence). CDR3 length: 16 amino acids. The V segment lost 5 bases and the J segment 4 bases; nucleotides outside the gene matches: 5. CDR3 region: CASSPRLAGGYNEQFF. The DNA for the CDR3 is TGTGCCAGCAGCCCTCGACTAGCGGGGGGTTACAATGAGCAGTTCTTC.

The chain recombines TRBV7-9 with TRBJ1-1, with D possibly being TRBD1 (6 bases). With 0 bases removed from V and 0 bases from J, the gap between germline ends came to 8 bases. The CDR3 has 15 residues. Germline CDR1 and CDR2: SEHNR and FQNEAQ (reference sequence). Here the CDR3 reads CASSLAKGVNTEAFF. The CDR3 region has the DNA TGTGCCAGCAGCTTAGCAAAGGGGGTGAACACTGAAGCTTTCTTT.

The genes are TRBV14 and TRBJ2-5; no firm D call. This CDR3 is built from 13 residues. V lost 4 bases and J lost 5, with 11 bases in between. From germline, CDR1 is SGHDN and CDR2 FVKESK. The CDR3, as DNA: TGTGCCAGCAGCCTAATCACCTTGGAGACCCAGTACTTC. Translated, it gives CASSLITLETQYF.

This clone was seen just once. The sample has other DNA sequences that encode this CDR3 too. The genes are TRBV7-3 and TRBJ1-1, with unresolved D. The CDR3 is 13 amino acids. Germline V lookup: CDR1 SGHTA, CDR2 FQGTGA. Trimming took off 5 bases at V and 1 base at J, with 8 bases between the two ends. Written as DNA, the CDR3 is TGTGCCAGCAGCCCCAACAGGAACACTGAAGCTTTCTTT. Its translation: CASSPNRNTEAFF.

Note on this clone: Other DNA variants within this sample encode the same CDR3. This chain joins TRBV5-1 and TRBJ1-1; perhaps TRBD1 as D (5 bases). Germline loops: CDR1 SGHRS, CDR2 YFSETQ. The CDR3 totals 13 residues. Deletions cut 0 bases from V and 4 bases from J, with 7 bases between. The CDR3 DNA reads as TGCGCCAGCAGCTTGGTGAGGGGCACTGAAGCTTTCTTT. Protein product: CASSLVRGTEAFF.

About this clone itself: The sample contains more than one DNA sequence encoding this CDR3. The CDR3 spells CASSLGTTYEQYF. The CDR3 DNA follows: TGTGCCAGCAGTTTGGGGACAACCTACGAGCAGTACTTC. This chain joins TRBV28 and TRBJ2-7; D may be TRBD1 (6 bases). V gave up 3 bases and J gave up 2 bases, with 8 bases separating them. Germline CDR1 reads MDHEN; CDR2 reads SYDVKM. The CDR3 totals 13 residues.

The chain links TRBV5-1 to TRBJ2-7; 9 bases map to TRBD1. The germline gives CDR1 SGHRS, CDR2 YFSETQ. The length of the CDR3 is 15 residues. V dropped 0 bases and J dropped 2; count of bases not matched to a gene: 3. The CDR3 sequence is CASSLVQGAAYEQYF. CDR3 in DNA: TGCGCCAGCAGCTTGGTACAGGGGGCGGCCTACGAGCAGTACTTC.

The chain carries TRBV6-1 and TRBJ1-4, with 10 bases matching TRBD1. V was clipped by 8 bases and J by 4 bases; unmatched bases: 7. From germline, CDR1 is MNHNS and CDR2 SASEGT. This CDR3 has 15 residues. CDR3 region: CASADRGHRNEKLFF. CDR3 DNA: TGTGCCAGCGCTGACAGGGGGCATCGTAATGAAAAACTGTTTTTT.

On this clone itself: Other DNA variants within this sample encode the same CDR3. The rearrangement links TRBV5-6 to TRBJ1-5; possible D gene TRBD1, 5 bases. CDR3 length: 12 residues. Germline-derived CDR1 and CDR2 are SGHDT and YYEEEE. V was shortened by 2 bases and J by 7 bases, with 7 bases between the two germline ends. The CDR3 sequence: CASSLAGQPQHF. As DNA, the CDR3 is TGTGCCAGCAGCTTAGCAGGGCAGCCCCAGCATTTT. The whole variable domain, remainder taken from reference TRBV5-6 and TRBJ1-5, is DAGVTQSPTHLIKTRGQQVTLRCSPKSGHDTVSWYQQALGQGPQFIFQYYEEEERQRGNFPDRFSGHQFPNYSSELNVNALLLGDSALYLCASSLAGQPQHFGDGTRLSIL.

The chain links TRBV29-1 to TRBJ2-4; TRBD1 matches at 7 bases. The CDR3 has 15 amino acids. Germline V CDR1 and CDR2: SQVTM, ANQGSEA. V shed 7 bases and J 0 bases; nucleotides not matched to a gene: 9. The CDR3: CSGTGDSLAKNIQYF. The CDR3 nucleotides read TGCAGCGGAACTGGGGACAGCTTAGCCAAAAACATTCAGTACTTC. The variable domain in full, with the rest retrieved from reference TRBV29-1 and TRBJ2-4, is SAVISQKPSRDICQRGTSLTIQCQVDSQVTMMFWYRQQPGQSLTLIATANQGSEATYESGFVIDKFPISRPNLTFSTLTVSNMSPEDSSIYLCSGTGDSLAKNIQYFGAGTRLSVL.

The chain is built from TRBV2 and TRBJ2-1, with D perhaps matching TRBD2 (6 bases). Trimming took 6 bases from V and 2 from J, leaving 14 bases between them. CDR3 length equals 15 residues. The V gene's germline CDR1 is SNHLY and CDR2 FYNNEI. CDR3 in amino acids: CASSPTSVAYNEQFF. CDR3 in DNA: TGTGCCAGCAGCCCGACTAGTGTCGCCTACAATGAGCAGTTCTTC.

The J gene is TRBJ2-7, the V gene TRBV7-2; unclear D gene. The CDR3 is made up of 15 amino acids. The germline gives CDR1 SGHTA, CDR2 FQGNSA. Deletions cut 2 bases from V and 0 bases from J, with 11 bases between. The CDR3 coding sequence is TGTGCCAGCAGCTTACGGTCCAGACTCTCCTACGAGCAGTACTTC. Protein product: CASSLRSRLSYEQYF.

The gene calls are TRBV5-6 and TRBJ2-7; unclear D gene. This CDR3 region has 11 residues. The germline V gene has CDR1 SGHDT and CDR2 YYEEEE. Trimming shortened V by 1 base and J by 7 bases, and 6 bases separated the two germline ends. CDR3 nucleotide sequence: TGTGCCAGCAGCTTGATCCGAGAGCAGTACTTC. It translates to CASSLIREQYF.

CDR3: CASSQARTGLDEQYF. For the CDR3, the DNA is TGCGCCAGCAGCCAAGCTAGGACAGGTCTCGACGAGCAGTACTTC. V is TRBV4-3 and J is TRBJ2-7; TRBD1 matches 7 bases. The CDR3 consists of 15 residues. After removal of 1 base from V and 5 bases from J, the junction contained 8 bases not matched to a gene. Germline V lookup: CDR1 LGHNA, CDR2 YSLEER.

This clone appeared a single time. The chain recombines TRBV7-3 with TRBJ1-5, with no clear D. Germline loops: CDR1 SGHTA, CDR2 FQGTGA. The CDR3 sequence is 13 residues long. Trimming cost V 5 bases and J 6 bases, with 11 bases left between them. The CDR3 protein is CASSQDGTQPQHF. The CDR3 bases are TGTGCCAGCAGCCAGGACGGTACTCAGCCCCAGCATTTT.

V and J are TRBV14 and TRBJ2-7; tentatively, D is TRBD1 (6 bases). CDR3 size: 15 residues. Trimming pared 2 bases from V and 3 bases from J, leaving 14 bases between. CDR1 is SGHDN, CDR2 FVKESK, per germline. In DNA, the CDR3 is TGTGCCAGCAGCCAAATTGGCAGGGGCGACTACGAGCAGTACTTC. Its protein product is CASSQIGRGDYEQYF.

The V call is TRBV19, the J call TRBJ2-7, with D tentatively TRBD1 (5 bases). Germline values: CDR1 LNHDA, CDR2 SQIVND (reference sequence). V lost 3 bases and J lost 2, with 14 bases in between. The CDR3 has 15 amino acids. CDR3 region: CASSIPRAQAYEQYF. The CDR3 region has the DNA TGTGCCAGTAGTATTCCTCGAGCACAGGCCTACGAGCAGTACTTC.

The chain is built from TRBV27 and TRBJ2-3; no definite D call. Trimming cost V 5 bases and J 0 bases, with 9 bases left between them. This CDR3 comprises 14 residues. Germline CDR1 is MNHEY and CDR2 is SMNVEV (reference sequence). The CDR3 bases are TGTGCCAGCAGTGTGATACACAGCACAGATACGCAGTATTTT. Translating it yields CASSVIHSTDTQYF.